This T cell receptor (beta chain) was found in a study of cytomegalovirus exposure and HLA in healthy donors. Primers for the PCR totalled 60 Vbeta and 13 Jbeta. TCRdb's copy holds only in-frame clones and misses some; the assay was immunoSEQ multiplex PCR. The data show approximately 190,000 clones, with roughly 81% seen just once and approximately 2% held by the top ten. Germline lookup yields CDR1 SNHLY and CDR2 FYNNEI. There are 16 residues in the CDR3. The J segment lost 11 bases and the V segment lost 3 bases, leaving 12 bases of the junction unmatched. The material sequenced was PBMCs. The chain uses TRBV2 and TRBJ2-1, with 11 bases lining up with TRBD2. The receptor's source is a woman in her twenties or thirties in good health and CMV-seropositive. CDR3 nucleotide sequence: TGTGCCAGCAGTGACGTAGATTCACTAGCGGGAGCCCAGCAGTTCTTC. As protein: CASSDVDSLAGAQQFF.